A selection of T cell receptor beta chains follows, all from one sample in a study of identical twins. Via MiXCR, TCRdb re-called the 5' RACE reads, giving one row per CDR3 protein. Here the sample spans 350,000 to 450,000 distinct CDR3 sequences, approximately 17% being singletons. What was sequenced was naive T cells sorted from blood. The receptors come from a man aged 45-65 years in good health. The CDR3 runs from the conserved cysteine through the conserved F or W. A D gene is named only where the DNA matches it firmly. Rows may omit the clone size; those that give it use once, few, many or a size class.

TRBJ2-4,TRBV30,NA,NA,TGTGCCTGGAGTGGAGGGGCCAAAAACATTCAGTACTTC,CAWSGGAKNIQYF
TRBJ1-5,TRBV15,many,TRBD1,TGTGCCACCAGCAGAGGGACAGGGGACCAGCCCCAGCATTTT,CATSRGTGDQPQHF
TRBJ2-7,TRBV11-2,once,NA,TGTGCCAGCAGCTTCGCGGAGGACGAGCAGTACTTC,CASSFAEDEQYF
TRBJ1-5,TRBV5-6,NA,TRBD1,TGTGCCAGCAGCTTGGAACTGGGGACAGGGAGGTTATGTCAGCCCCAGCATTTT,CASSLELGTGRLCQPQHF
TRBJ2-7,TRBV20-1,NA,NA,TGCAGTGCCCCGCGGGACAGTACCTACGAGCAGTACTTC,CSAPRDSTYEQYF
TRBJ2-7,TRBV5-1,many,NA,TGCGCCAGCAGCCCGGGGCCCTCTTCCTACGAGCAGTACTTC,CASSPGPSSYEQYF
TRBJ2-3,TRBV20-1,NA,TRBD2,TGCAGTGCTAGAACGAGGAGTTTGAGCGGGGGGGCCTGGTTTCCAGATACGCAGTATTTT,CSARTRSLSGGAWFPDTQYF
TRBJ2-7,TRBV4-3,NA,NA,TGCGCCAGCAGCCGTCTCCGGGACGTCTCCTACGAGCAGTACTTC,CASSRLRDVSYEQYF
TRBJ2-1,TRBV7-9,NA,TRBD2,TGTGCCAGCAGCTTAGCTTCCAGCGGGAGGGTCCACAATGAGCAGTTCTTC,CASSLASSGRVHNEQFF
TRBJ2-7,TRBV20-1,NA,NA,TGCAGTGCAACAGACAGCTCCCTACGAGACGAGCAGTACTTC,CSATDSSLRDEQYF
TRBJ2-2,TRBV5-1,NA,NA,TGCGCCAGCAGCTTGGGCCGGGTATGGACCGGGGAGCTGTTTTTT,CASSLGRVWTGELFF
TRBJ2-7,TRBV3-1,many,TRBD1,TGTGCCAGCAGCCAAACAGGGGTGCAGCGTCACTACGAGCAGTACTTC,CASSQTGVQRHYEQYF
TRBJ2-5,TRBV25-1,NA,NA,TGTGCCAGCAGTGAATCGGACCAGGAGACGGCCCAGTACTTC,CASSESDQETAQYF
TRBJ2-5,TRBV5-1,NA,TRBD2,TGCGCCAGCCGATTGGGGACTAGCGGGAGACAAGAGACCCAGTACTTC,CASRLGTSGRQETQYF
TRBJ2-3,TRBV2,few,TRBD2,TGTGCCAGCAGTGGGACTAGCGGGCCGACTAGCACAGATACGCAGTATTTT,CASSGTSGPTSTDTQYF
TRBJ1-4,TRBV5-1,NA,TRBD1,TGCGCCAGCAGCCTCGCGGACAGGGTAAATGAAAAACTGTTTTTT,CASSLADRVNEKLFF
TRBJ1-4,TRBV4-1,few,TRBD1,TGCGCCAGCAGCCAACCCCTGACAGGGGGAAAACTGTTTTTT,CASSQPLTGGKLFF
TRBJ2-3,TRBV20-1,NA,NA,TGCAGTGCTAGAGATCTTCGTCGTCTCTCTAGCACAGATACGCAGTATTTT,CSARDLRRLSSTDTQYF
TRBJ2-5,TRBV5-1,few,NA,TGCGCCAGCAGCCCCAGTGGTGGGGAAGAGACCCAGTACTTC,CASSPSGGEETQYF
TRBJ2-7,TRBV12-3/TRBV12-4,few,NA,TGTGCCAGCAGTTTAGGAGAGGGTACCGAGCAGTACTTC,CASSLGEGTEQYF
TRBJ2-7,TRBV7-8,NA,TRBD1,TGTGCCAGCAGCTTAGTAGTTGGGCGTTCGGACAGGGGACCCTACGAGCAGTACTTC,CASSLVVGRSDRGPYEQYF
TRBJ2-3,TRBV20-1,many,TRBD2,TGCGGTAGCGGGAGGACGAATACGCAGTATTTT,CGSGRTNTQYF
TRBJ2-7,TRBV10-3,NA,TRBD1,TGTGCCATCAGTTCCGGGACAGGGGGCTCCTACGAGCAGTACTTC,CAISSGTGGSYEQYF
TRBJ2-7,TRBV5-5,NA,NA,TGTGCCAGCAGCTCCAAAGGACCCACCTACGAGCAGTACTTC,CASSSKGPTYEQYF
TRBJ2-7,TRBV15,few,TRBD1,TGTGCCACAGGATCGGGACAGTACTCCTACGAGCAGTACTTC,CATGSGQYSYEQYF
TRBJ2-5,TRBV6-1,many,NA,TGTGCCAGCAGACCCGGACAGCTCCAAGAGACCCAGTACTTC,CASRPGQLQETQYF
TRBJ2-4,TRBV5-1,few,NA,TGCGCCAGCAGCGGACAGCTAGCCAAAAACATTCAGTACTTC,CASSGQLAKNIQYF
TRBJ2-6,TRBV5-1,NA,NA,TGCGCCAGCAGCTCGACCACAGGTTCTGGGGCCAACGTCCTGACTTTC,CASSSTTGSGANVLTF
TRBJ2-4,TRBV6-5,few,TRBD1,TGTGCCAGCAGTTACTCGAACAGGGGCAAAAACATTCAGTACTTC,CASSYSNRGKNIQYF
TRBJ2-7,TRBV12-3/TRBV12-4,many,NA,TGTGCCAGCAGCCGCACAGGGACGTGGGAGCAGTACTTC,CASSRTGTWEQYF
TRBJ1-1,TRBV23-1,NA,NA,TGCGCCAGCAGTCAAGCGGGCAGTAATCGGGGGAACTTTAGCGCTGAAGCTTTCTTT,CASSQAGSNRGNFSAEAFF
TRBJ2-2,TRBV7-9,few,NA,TGTGCCAGCAGCTACTTGGGGCTGAACACCGGGGAGCTGTTTTTT,CASSYLGLNTGELFF
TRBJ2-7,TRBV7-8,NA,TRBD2,TGTGCCAGCAGCCCAGGGACTACAAGACCCTACGAGCAGTACTTC,CASSPGTTRPYEQYF
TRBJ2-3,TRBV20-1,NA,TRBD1,TGCAGTGCCCAGGCCGGGACAGGGGGGGATACGCAGTATTTT,CSAQAGTGGDTQYF
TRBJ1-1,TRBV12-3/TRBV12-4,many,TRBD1,TGTGCCAGCAGTAACAGGGGGGGGAACACTGAAGCTTTCTTT,CASSNRGGNTEAFF
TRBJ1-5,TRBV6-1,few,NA,TGTGCCAGCAGTGAAGATCAGGGTCTGGGGCAGCCCCAGCATTTT,CASSEDQGLGQPQHF
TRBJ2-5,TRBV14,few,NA,TGTGCCAGCAGCCAAGGGGCAGCCTCTCCACAGACCCAGTACTTC,CASSQGAASPQTQYF